Below are 14 T cell receptor beta chains sequenced from a single sample in a study of tumor and adjacent non-tumor tissue in lung cancer. No cell sorting was done before RNA was extracted from the tissue. Three rounds of nested PCR, following a modified ARM-PCR protocol, produced the TCRbeta library. Via MiXCR, TCRdb re-called the multiplex PCR reads, giving one row per CDR3 protein. The sample holds over 100,000 distinct CDR3 sequences, about 75% seen once. The sample consisted of lung tumor tissue. The receptors stem from a woman between 55 and 75 years old with non-small cell lung cancer.

For this clonotype: Likely a read error: the CDR3 ends without its conserved phenylalanine or tryptophan. This rearrangement joins TRBV11-3 to TRBJ2-3; D gene unclear. This CDR3 comprises 12 residues. The germline gives CDR1 SGHNT, CDR2 YENEEA. CDR3 sequence (DNA): TGTGCCAGCAGCTTAAACACAGATACACAGTATGTT. This translates into CASSLNTDTQYV.

This chain joins TRBV11-2 and TRBJ1-5; no clear D gene. CDR1 is SGHAT and CDR2 is FQNNGV in the germline V gene. V was clipped by 0 bases and J by 13 bases, with 13 bases between them. The CDR3 has 13 residues. The CDR3 DNA reads TGTGCCAGCAGCTTAGAGTATAATCAGCTTCAGCATTTT. This sequence encodes CASSLEYNQLQHF.

As regards this clonotype: Its ends do not fully match the called genes, so a read error is possible. The genes are TRBV29-1 and TRBJ2-1; possibly TRBD2 for D (5 bases). Germline V gives CDR1 SQVTM, CDR2 ANQGSEA. The CDR3 consists of 17 residues. CDR3 sequence (DNA): TGCAGCGATGAAGTTAATGGAAATCGGGAAGGTTACATTGAACAGTTCTTC. This codes for CSDEVNGNREGYIEQFF.

The CDR3 DNA is TGTGCCAGCAGCTTGTTCCCCACCCAAGATTCACCCCTCCACTTT. Encoded protein: CASSLFPTQDSPLHF. The V and J genes are TRBV5-5 and TRBJ1-6; no firm D call. Germline V gives CDR1 SGHKS, CDR2 YYEKEE (reference sequence). The ends were cut back, 1 base at V and 8 bases at J, with 13 bases in the middle. The CDR3 sequence is 15 residues long.

Remarks on this clonotype: One end of the junction is discordant with germline, which a read error may explain. This chain uses TRBV6-1 with TRBJ2-7; 8 bases are a match to TRBD1. Germline loops: CDR1 MNHNS, CDR2 SASEGT. This CDR3 spans 14 amino acids. CDR3 amino acids: CASSGQDRAPEQHF. The CDR3 DNA is TGTGCCAGCAGTGGGCAGGACAGGGCACCCGAGCAGCACTTC.

This clonotype was seen ten or more times. The chain uses TRBV6-1 and TRBJ2-7; D not certain. Trimming left V 4 bases short and J 3 bases short, with 10 bases between. In germline, CDR1 is MNHNS, CDR2 SASEGT. This CDR3 spans 13 amino acids. This CDR3 reads CASSVSQFYEQYF. The CDR3 bases are TGTGCCAGCAGTGTTTCACAGTTCTACGAGCAGTACTTC.

Regarding this clonotype: Relative to the germline gene, one junction end is altered; a read error may explain this. The chain uses TRBV10-2 and TRBJ1-1, with 11 bases matching TRBD1. CDR1 and CDR2 from the germline V gene are WSHSY and SAAADI. The CDR3 extends over 15 amino acids. This CDR3 is CASIEWTGGYTESFF. The CDR3 coding sequence is TGCGCCAGTATTGAGTGGACAGGGGGCTACACTGAATCTTTCTTT.

This clonotype was detected many times. This chain connects TRBV10-3 to TRBJ2-5; D possibly corresponds to TRBD1 (5 bases). Trimming cost V 3 bases and J 7 bases, with 12 bases left between them. The germline V gene has CDR1 ENHRY and CDR2 SYGVKD. The CDR3 extends over 13 amino acids. The CDR3 loop is CAISDQGGVTQYF. The DNA of the CDR3 is TGTGCCATCAGTGATCAGGGTGGGGTGACCCAGTACTTC.

With respect to this clonotype: One end of the junction varies from germline; a read error may be responsible. V is TRBV20-1 and J is TRBJ1-1; TRBD1 matches at 10 bases. Germline V gene lookup returns CDR1 DFQATT and CDR2 SNEGSKA (reference sequence). The CDR3 spans 15 residues. CDR3 in DNA: TGCAGTGCTAGAGGGAGGACAGGGGGTCATACTGAAACTTTCTTT. Translation: CSARGRTGGHTETFF.

Comment on this clonotype: A junction end diverges from the germline sequence, so it may reflect a read error. V usage is TRBV29-1 and J usage is TRBJ2-3; tentatively, D is TRBD1 or TRBD2 (5 bases each). The CDR3 has 12 residues. Germline assignment: CDR1 SQVTM and CDR2 ANQGSEA. The CDR3 spells CSDREFTGTQYF. The CDR3 nucleotides read TGCAGCGATAGGGAGTTCACAGGTACGCAGTATTTT.

The gene calls are TRBV6-6 and TRBJ2-7; 9 bases map to TRBD1. Germline CDR1 MNHNY, CDR2 SVGAGI (reference sequence). V shed 5 bases, J shed 6 bases, and the junction held 11 bases outside the gene matches. The CDR3 runs 15 residues. DNA of the CDR3: TGTGCCAGCAGTCGCCAGACAGGGGGAGAAATCGAGCAGTACTTC. It yields the protein CASSRQTGGEIEQYF.

About this clonotype: A read error is possible here, since a much larger clone lies one base away. This chain links TRBV20-1 with TRBJ1-5; D is ambiguous. The germline V and J ends were trimmed by 4 bases and 2 bases, with 9 bases remaining between them. Per germline, CDR1 DFQATT and CDR2 SNEGSKA (reference sequence). The CDR3 loop spans 13 amino acids. The DNA of the CDR3 is TGCAGTGCTACACCTATCGGCAATCAGCCCCAGCATTTT. The encoded protein is CSATPIGNQPQHF.

Concerning this clonotype: Sequence at one end of the junction differs from germline and may be a read error. The CDR3, as DNA: TGTGCCAGCAGGGGGGACAGGGCAGGCACCGGGGTGCTGTTATTT. Translating it yields CASRGDRAGTGVLLF. This chain links TRBV6-5 with TRBJ2-2, with 9 bases lining up with TRBD1. In germline, CDR1 is MNHEY, CDR2 SVGAGI. The CDR3 totals 15 residues.

The chain is built from TRBV20-1 and TRBJ2-7; D gene ambiguous. Germline-derived CDR1 and CDR2 are DFQATT and SNEGSKA (reference sequence). Between the trimmed V and J ends, which lost 0 bases and 0 bases, there was a span of 15 bases. This CDR3 has 16 residues. The CDR3, as DNA: TGCAGTGCTAGAGATGAGCTGGGGTTGAGCTCCTACGAGCAGTACTTC. Amino acids: CSARDELGLSSYEQYF.